These 30 T cell receptor beta chains were sequenced from one sample in a study of identical twins' blood T cells. TCRdb used MiXCR to reprocess the 5' RACE reads, holding one entry per CDR3 protein. In the table there are 400,000 or so distinct CDR3 sequences, roughly 30% of which are singletons. Sequencing was carried out using PBMCs. The receptors shown here come from a woman aged 18-49 years in good health.

Only a few counts were recorded for this clonotype. The CDR3 region is CASTAGTGRYNEQFF. In DNA, the CDR3 is TGTGCCAGCACCGCCGGGACAGGGAGATACAATGAGCAGTTCTTC. The chain is built from TRBV3-1 and TRBJ2-1, with TRBD1 matching 9 bases. CDR1 LGHDT and CDR2 YNNKEL come from the germline V gene (reference sequence). J was trimmed by 4 bases and V by 7 bases; bases with no gene match: 8. The length of the CDR3 is 15 residues.

The chain uses TRBV6-5 and TRBJ1-2; TRBD1 matches at 7 bases. Losses at the gene ends were 6 bases for V and 3 bases for J; bases not matched to a gene: 10. Germline CDR1 is MNHEY and CDR2 is SVGAGI. The CDR3 is 15 residues long. The CDR3 nucleotides are TGTGCCAGCAGACGAACAAACAGGGGCGACTATGGCTACACCTTC. It specifies CASRRTNRGDYGYTF.

This chain links TRBV15 with TRBJ1-1; D is possibly TRBD1 (5 bases). The length of the CDR3 is 12 residues. The germline gives CDR1 LNHNV, CDR2 YYDKDF (reference sequence). The V and J ends lost 5 bases and 6 bases respectively, with 10 bases between them. The CDR3 region has the DNA TGTGCCACCAGCCCCGAGGGGTCTGAAGCTTTCTTT. Amino acid sequence: CATSPEGSEAFF.

The chain employs TRBV20-1 and TRBJ2-7; D call uncertain. Germline CDR1 and CDR2: DFQATT and SNEGSKA (reference sequence). CDR3 length: 14 residues. V lost 6 bases and J lost 5, with 20 bases in between. The CDR3 DNA reads TGCAGTGCCATTCGGAAGGGTTTACGCCACGAGCAGTACTTC. As protein: CSAIRKGLRHEQYF.

J is TRBJ1-2 and V is TRBV5-1, with D possibly TRBD1 on 5 matching bases. This CDR3 contains 13 residues. Germline V gene sequence: CDR1 SGHRS, CDR2 YFSETQ. V lost 3 bases and J 5 bases, leaving 11 bases between the germline ends. CDR3 in amino acids: CASSSGLKYGYTF. In DNA form, the CDR3 reads TGCGCCAGCAGCTCGGGACTGAAGTATGGCTACACCTTC. Full variable domain (remainder filled in from reference TRBV5-1 and TRBJ1-2): KAGVTQTPRYLIKTRGQQVTLSCSPISGHRSVSWYQQTPGQGLQFLFEYFSETQRNKGNFPGRFSGRQFSNSRSEMNVSTLELGDSALYLCASSSGLKYGYTFGSGTRLTVV.

The rearrangement joins TRBV4-1 to TRBJ2-3; no clear D. CDR1 and CDR2 (germline): MGHRA, YSYEKL. V was cut by 5 bases and J by 3 bases, with 18 bases left in between. CDR3 length: 16 amino acids. The CDR3 loop is CASSTRTTPWTDTQYF. The CDR3 DNA reads as TGCGCCAGCAGCACCCGAACTACCCCGTGGACAGATACGCAGTATTTT.

V usage is TRBV7-9 and J usage is TRBJ2-2; D is unclear. V shed 6 bases and J shed 4 bases, with 18 bases lying between them. In germline, CDR1 is SEHNR, CDR2 FQNEAQ (reference sequence). CDR3 length: 16 residues. CDR3 sequence reads: CASRSTTRTVTGELFF. The DNA of the CDR3 is TGTGCCAGCAGATCCACCACGAGGACCGTCACCGGGGAGCTGTTTTTT. Complete variable domain (other parts from reference TRBV7-9 and TRBJ2-2): DTGVSQNPRHKITKRGQNVTFRCDPISEHNRLYWYRQTLGQGPEFLTYFQNEAQLEKSRLLSDRFSAERPKGSFSTLEIQRTEQGDSAMYLCASRSTTRTVTGELFFGEGSRLTVL.

There are a few counts of this clonotype. The chain joins TRBV2 to TRBJ2-7, with D possibly TRBD1 on 5 matching bases. CDR3 length: 12 amino acids. Germline values: CDR1 SNHLY, CDR2 FYNNEI. V lost 3 bases, J lost 4 bases, and 7 bases lay in between. CDR3 bases: TGTGCCAGCAGTGACCAGGGATACGAGCAGTACTTC. Protein product: CASSDQGYEQYF.

This clonotype was observed a few times. CDR3 sequence (DNA): TGTGCCAGCAGCGTGTCAGTTGACTATGGCTACACCTTC. The encoded protein is CASSVSVDYGYTF. The chain uses TRBV9 and TRBJ1-2; no clear D. V lost 2 bases to trimming and J lost 3 bases, with 8 bases between them. The germline V gene encodes CDR1 SGDLS and CDR2 YYNGEE. The CDR3 loop spans 13 amino acids.

The V gene is TRBV7-9, the J gene TRBJ2-3; 9 nucleotides align to TRBD2. J gave up 5 bases and V 8 bases, and 14 bases lay outside the gene matches. This CDR3 region has 16 residues. Germline CDR1 SEHNR, CDR2 FQNEAQ (reference sequence). Written as DNA, the CDR3 is TGTGCCAGCTTTACGACGGCTAGCGGGGAGGTAGATACGCAGTATTTT. This translates into CASFTTASGEVDTQYF.

The chain is built from TRBV20-1 and TRBJ2-7; 10 positions match TRBD1. This CDR3 is 14 amino acids long. CDR1 DFQATT and CDR2 SNEGSKA come from the germline V gene (reference sequence). V was pared by 6 bases and J by 2 bases, with 7 bases of the junction left unmatched. The CDR3: CSATGQGSTYEQYF. The CDR3 region has the DNA TGCAGTGCAACGGGACAGGGGTCCACCTACGAGCAGTACTTC.

In this sample, this clonotype turned up many times. The chain has TRBV5-4 and TRBJ2-2; no definite D call. The germline gives CDR1 SGHNT, CDR2 YYREEE (reference sequence). This CDR3 comprises 14 residues. V lost 1 base, J lost 2 bases, and 6 bases lay in between. The CDR3 DNA reads as TGTGCCAGCAGCTTGATAAAAAACACCGGGGAGCTGTTTTTT. Residues: CASSLIKNTGELFF.

This clonotype appeared a few times. V is TRBV10-3 and J is TRBJ1-3; D is undetermined. Germline V gene sequence: CDR1 ENHRY, CDR2 SYGVKD. The CDR3 covers 14 residues. V lost 11 bases, J lost 5 bases, and 19 bases lay in between. Here the CDR3 reads CAAMGRSLRNTIYF. Written as DNA, the CDR3 is TGTGCCGCCATGGGTAGATCTCTAAGAAACACCATATATTTT.

With respect to this clonotype: One end of the junction is discordant with germline, which a read error may explain. The V call is TRBV19, the J call TRBJ1-4; TRBD1 agrees at 10 bases. The CDR3 length is 15 residues. Germline assignment: CDR1 LNHDA and CDR2 SQIVND (reference sequence). CDR3 loop: CASSPRQGAIEKLFF. The CDR3 DNA sequence: TGTGCCAGTAGCCCTCGACAGGGGGCGATTGAAAAGCTGTTTTTT.

This clonotype showed up just a few times. The chain joins TRBV29-1 to TRBJ1-1; D call uncertain. The germline V and J ends were trimmed by 6 bases and 6 bases, with 17 bases remaining between them. Germline lookup yields CDR1 SQVTM and CDR2 ANQGSEA. The CDR3 has 13 amino acids. DNA for the CDR3: TGCAGCGTCTGGGGTGGGAGCAATGCTGAAGCTTTCTTT. As protein: CSVWGGSNAEAFF.

This clonotype occurred a few times. V and J are TRBV4-3 and TRBJ1-1; D unclear. The CDR3 runs to 13 residues. The germline CDR1 and CDR2 sequences are LGHNA and YSLEER. Deletions cut 0 bases from V and 4 bases from J, with 6 bases between. As DNA, the CDR3 is TGCGCCAGCAGCCAAGATGTGGGCACTGAAGCTTTCTTT. Translating it yields CASSQDVGTEAFF.

This clonotype was found a few times. V is TRBV12-3 or TRBV12-4 and J is TRBJ2-3; unclear D gene. The V end was cut by 4 bases, the J end by 0 bases, with 17 bases between. The CDR3 is made up of 17 amino acids. As DNA, the CDR3 is TGTGCCAGCAGTTCCAGTTTTAGCACCTCTAGCACAGATACGCAGTATTTT. Translating it yields CASSSSFSTSSTDTQYF.

The V gene is TRBV20-1, the J gene TRBJ2-5; unclear D gene. The CDR3 is made up of 14 amino acids. Germline V lookup: CDR1 DFQATT, CDR2 SNEGSKA (reference sequence). Trimming pared 2 bases from V and 2 bases from J, leaving 12 bases between. CDR3 residues: CSARFGQPQETQYF. Here the CDR3 DNA reads TGCAGTGCTAGATTTGGGCAGCCGCAAGAGACCCAGTACTTC.

The rearrangement links TRBV29-1 to TRBJ1-2, with D maybe TRBD1 (5 bases). The V end was cut by 4 bases, the J end by 0 bases, with 18 bases between. Germline V CDR1 and CDR2: SQVTM, ANQGSEA. This CDR3 region has 16 residues. The CDR3 nucleotides read TGCAGCGTTGGAAAAGAGGGACCGACAGCTAACTATGGCTACACCTTC. This codes for CSVGKEGPTANYGYTF. Looking up the rest from reference TRBV29-1 and TRBJ1-2 gives the full variable domain: SAVISQKPSRDICQRGTSLTIQCQVDSQVTMMFWYRQQPGQSLTLIATANQGSEATYESGFVIDKFPISRPNLTFSTLTVSNMSPEDSSIYLCSVGKEGPTANYGYTFGSGTRLTVV.

This chain connects TRBV7-3 to TRBJ1-6; D remains unclear. Germline V lookup: CDR1 SGHTA, CDR2 FQGTGA. V was shortened by 5 bases and J by 7 bases, with 15 bases between the two germline ends. The CDR3 sequence is 15 residues long. CDR3 DNA sequence: TGTGCCAGCAGCCTGTCGGACGCAGACAATTCACCCCTCCACTTT. Amino acids: CASSLSDADNSPLHF.

This chain connects TRBV5-1 to TRBJ2-2; no firm D call. Germline V CDR1 and CDR2: SGHRS, YFSETQ. This CDR3 spans 12 amino acids. With 4 bases removed from V and 6 bases from J, the gap between germline ends came to 7 bases. CDR3 bases: TGCGCCAGCAGCGTTCAGGCCGGGGAGCTGTTTTTT. It is translated as CASSVQAGELFF.

The rearrangement uses TRBV20-1 and TRBJ2-1, with 13 bases that match TRBD2. Per germline, CDR1 DFQATT and CDR2 SNEGSKA (reference sequence). The CDR3 runs 16 residues. Trimming cost V 6 bases and J 6 bases; bases outside gene matches: 11. The DNA of the CDR3 is TGCAGTGCAACGGGACTAGCGGGAATCTTGGGCAATGAGCAGTTCTTC. Protein product: CSATGLAGILGNEQFF.

This chain uses TRBV9 with TRBJ2-3, with D uncertain. V shed 4 bases and J shed 2 bases, with 5 bases lying between them. Per germline, CDR1 SGDLS and CDR2 YYNGEE. The CDR3 consists of 12 residues. This CDR3 is CASSQNTDTQYF. DNA for the CDR3: TGTGCCAGCAGCCAGAACACAGATACGCAGTATTTT.

This clonotype has only a few counts. This chain joins TRBV7-9 and TRBJ2-1, with D maybe TRBD1 (5 bases). Looked up from germline, CDR1 is SEHNR and CDR2 is FQNEAQ (reference sequence). V was shortened by 6 bases and J by 9 bases, with 18 bases between the two germline ends. This CDR3 comprises 14 residues. CDR3 bases: TGTGCCAGCAGGCAGACAGTTTTAGGGGCTGAGCAGTTCTTC. Its translation is CASRQTVLGAEQFF. The full variable domain, with the rest looked up from reference TRBV7-9 and TRBJ2-1, is DTGVSQNPRHKITKRGQNVTFRCDPISEHNRLYWYRQTLGQGPEFLTYFQNEAQLEKSRLLSDRFSAERPKGSFSTLEIQRTEQGDSAMYLCASRQTVLGAEQFFGPGTRLTVL.

The V call is TRBV20-1, the J call TRBJ1-1; D uncertain. Trimming removed 5 bases at V and 6 bases at J, with 19 bases between. The CDR3 has 14 amino acids. The germline V gene has CDR1 DFQATT and CDR2 SNEGSKA (reference sequence). As DNA, the CDR3 is TGCAGTGCTCCCTCGTCCGTGGAAAGATCTGAAGCTTTCTTT. It translates to CSAPSSVERSEAFF.

This chain links TRBV20-1 with TRBJ1-5; no firm D call. The CDR3 covers 14 residues. Trimming took 5 bases from V and 2 from J, leaving 13 bases between them. The V gene's germline CDR1 is DFQATT and CDR2 SNEGSKA (reference sequence). The CDR3 loop is CSASDVVGNQPQHF. CDR3 nucleotides: TGCAGTGCTTCGGACGTTGTGGGCAATCAGCCCCAGCATTTT.

The chain uses TRBV27 and TRBJ2-5, with 7 positions matching TRBD2. Per the germline V gene, CDR1 is MNHEY and CDR2 is SMNVEV (reference sequence). This CDR3 has 13 residues. V shed 4 bases and J 5 bases; nucleotides not matched to a gene: 4. CDR3 residues: CASSYGLGETQYF. The CDR3 region has the DNA TGTGCCAGCAGTTACGGACTAGGGGAGACCCAGTACTTC.

The chain recombines TRBV9 with TRBJ1-2; possible D gene TRBD1, 5 bases. Germline V gives CDR1 SGDLS, CDR2 YYNGEE. Trimming cost V 0 bases and J 2 bases, with 11 bases left between them. This CDR3 is 15 amino acids long. The CDR3 loop reads CASSVEPAGNYGYTF. Written as DNA, the CDR3 is TGTGCCAGCAGCGTAGAGCCCGCAGGGAACTATGGCTACACCTTC.

The chain carries TRBV5-5 and TRBJ1-5; D might be TRBD1 (5 bases). Trimming took off 0 bases at V and 4 bases at J, with 14 bases between the two ends. In germline, CDR1 is SGHKS, CDR2 YYEKEE (reference sequence). The CDR3 is 16 residues long. The CDR3: CASSLAPGAGNQPQHF. CDR3 nucleotides: TGTGCCAGCAGCTTGGCACCCGGGGCCGGTAATCAGCCCCAGCATTTT.

This clonotype was observed many times. The V gene is TRBV12-3 or TRBV12-4, the J gene TRBJ1-1; D is undetermined. With 2 bases removed from V and 6 bases from J, the gap between germline ends came to 7 bases. This CDR3 contains 12 residues. The CDR3 loop reads CASSLKGAEAFF. CDR3 sequence (DNA): TGTGCCAGCAGTTTAAAGGGCGCTGAAGCTTTCTTT.